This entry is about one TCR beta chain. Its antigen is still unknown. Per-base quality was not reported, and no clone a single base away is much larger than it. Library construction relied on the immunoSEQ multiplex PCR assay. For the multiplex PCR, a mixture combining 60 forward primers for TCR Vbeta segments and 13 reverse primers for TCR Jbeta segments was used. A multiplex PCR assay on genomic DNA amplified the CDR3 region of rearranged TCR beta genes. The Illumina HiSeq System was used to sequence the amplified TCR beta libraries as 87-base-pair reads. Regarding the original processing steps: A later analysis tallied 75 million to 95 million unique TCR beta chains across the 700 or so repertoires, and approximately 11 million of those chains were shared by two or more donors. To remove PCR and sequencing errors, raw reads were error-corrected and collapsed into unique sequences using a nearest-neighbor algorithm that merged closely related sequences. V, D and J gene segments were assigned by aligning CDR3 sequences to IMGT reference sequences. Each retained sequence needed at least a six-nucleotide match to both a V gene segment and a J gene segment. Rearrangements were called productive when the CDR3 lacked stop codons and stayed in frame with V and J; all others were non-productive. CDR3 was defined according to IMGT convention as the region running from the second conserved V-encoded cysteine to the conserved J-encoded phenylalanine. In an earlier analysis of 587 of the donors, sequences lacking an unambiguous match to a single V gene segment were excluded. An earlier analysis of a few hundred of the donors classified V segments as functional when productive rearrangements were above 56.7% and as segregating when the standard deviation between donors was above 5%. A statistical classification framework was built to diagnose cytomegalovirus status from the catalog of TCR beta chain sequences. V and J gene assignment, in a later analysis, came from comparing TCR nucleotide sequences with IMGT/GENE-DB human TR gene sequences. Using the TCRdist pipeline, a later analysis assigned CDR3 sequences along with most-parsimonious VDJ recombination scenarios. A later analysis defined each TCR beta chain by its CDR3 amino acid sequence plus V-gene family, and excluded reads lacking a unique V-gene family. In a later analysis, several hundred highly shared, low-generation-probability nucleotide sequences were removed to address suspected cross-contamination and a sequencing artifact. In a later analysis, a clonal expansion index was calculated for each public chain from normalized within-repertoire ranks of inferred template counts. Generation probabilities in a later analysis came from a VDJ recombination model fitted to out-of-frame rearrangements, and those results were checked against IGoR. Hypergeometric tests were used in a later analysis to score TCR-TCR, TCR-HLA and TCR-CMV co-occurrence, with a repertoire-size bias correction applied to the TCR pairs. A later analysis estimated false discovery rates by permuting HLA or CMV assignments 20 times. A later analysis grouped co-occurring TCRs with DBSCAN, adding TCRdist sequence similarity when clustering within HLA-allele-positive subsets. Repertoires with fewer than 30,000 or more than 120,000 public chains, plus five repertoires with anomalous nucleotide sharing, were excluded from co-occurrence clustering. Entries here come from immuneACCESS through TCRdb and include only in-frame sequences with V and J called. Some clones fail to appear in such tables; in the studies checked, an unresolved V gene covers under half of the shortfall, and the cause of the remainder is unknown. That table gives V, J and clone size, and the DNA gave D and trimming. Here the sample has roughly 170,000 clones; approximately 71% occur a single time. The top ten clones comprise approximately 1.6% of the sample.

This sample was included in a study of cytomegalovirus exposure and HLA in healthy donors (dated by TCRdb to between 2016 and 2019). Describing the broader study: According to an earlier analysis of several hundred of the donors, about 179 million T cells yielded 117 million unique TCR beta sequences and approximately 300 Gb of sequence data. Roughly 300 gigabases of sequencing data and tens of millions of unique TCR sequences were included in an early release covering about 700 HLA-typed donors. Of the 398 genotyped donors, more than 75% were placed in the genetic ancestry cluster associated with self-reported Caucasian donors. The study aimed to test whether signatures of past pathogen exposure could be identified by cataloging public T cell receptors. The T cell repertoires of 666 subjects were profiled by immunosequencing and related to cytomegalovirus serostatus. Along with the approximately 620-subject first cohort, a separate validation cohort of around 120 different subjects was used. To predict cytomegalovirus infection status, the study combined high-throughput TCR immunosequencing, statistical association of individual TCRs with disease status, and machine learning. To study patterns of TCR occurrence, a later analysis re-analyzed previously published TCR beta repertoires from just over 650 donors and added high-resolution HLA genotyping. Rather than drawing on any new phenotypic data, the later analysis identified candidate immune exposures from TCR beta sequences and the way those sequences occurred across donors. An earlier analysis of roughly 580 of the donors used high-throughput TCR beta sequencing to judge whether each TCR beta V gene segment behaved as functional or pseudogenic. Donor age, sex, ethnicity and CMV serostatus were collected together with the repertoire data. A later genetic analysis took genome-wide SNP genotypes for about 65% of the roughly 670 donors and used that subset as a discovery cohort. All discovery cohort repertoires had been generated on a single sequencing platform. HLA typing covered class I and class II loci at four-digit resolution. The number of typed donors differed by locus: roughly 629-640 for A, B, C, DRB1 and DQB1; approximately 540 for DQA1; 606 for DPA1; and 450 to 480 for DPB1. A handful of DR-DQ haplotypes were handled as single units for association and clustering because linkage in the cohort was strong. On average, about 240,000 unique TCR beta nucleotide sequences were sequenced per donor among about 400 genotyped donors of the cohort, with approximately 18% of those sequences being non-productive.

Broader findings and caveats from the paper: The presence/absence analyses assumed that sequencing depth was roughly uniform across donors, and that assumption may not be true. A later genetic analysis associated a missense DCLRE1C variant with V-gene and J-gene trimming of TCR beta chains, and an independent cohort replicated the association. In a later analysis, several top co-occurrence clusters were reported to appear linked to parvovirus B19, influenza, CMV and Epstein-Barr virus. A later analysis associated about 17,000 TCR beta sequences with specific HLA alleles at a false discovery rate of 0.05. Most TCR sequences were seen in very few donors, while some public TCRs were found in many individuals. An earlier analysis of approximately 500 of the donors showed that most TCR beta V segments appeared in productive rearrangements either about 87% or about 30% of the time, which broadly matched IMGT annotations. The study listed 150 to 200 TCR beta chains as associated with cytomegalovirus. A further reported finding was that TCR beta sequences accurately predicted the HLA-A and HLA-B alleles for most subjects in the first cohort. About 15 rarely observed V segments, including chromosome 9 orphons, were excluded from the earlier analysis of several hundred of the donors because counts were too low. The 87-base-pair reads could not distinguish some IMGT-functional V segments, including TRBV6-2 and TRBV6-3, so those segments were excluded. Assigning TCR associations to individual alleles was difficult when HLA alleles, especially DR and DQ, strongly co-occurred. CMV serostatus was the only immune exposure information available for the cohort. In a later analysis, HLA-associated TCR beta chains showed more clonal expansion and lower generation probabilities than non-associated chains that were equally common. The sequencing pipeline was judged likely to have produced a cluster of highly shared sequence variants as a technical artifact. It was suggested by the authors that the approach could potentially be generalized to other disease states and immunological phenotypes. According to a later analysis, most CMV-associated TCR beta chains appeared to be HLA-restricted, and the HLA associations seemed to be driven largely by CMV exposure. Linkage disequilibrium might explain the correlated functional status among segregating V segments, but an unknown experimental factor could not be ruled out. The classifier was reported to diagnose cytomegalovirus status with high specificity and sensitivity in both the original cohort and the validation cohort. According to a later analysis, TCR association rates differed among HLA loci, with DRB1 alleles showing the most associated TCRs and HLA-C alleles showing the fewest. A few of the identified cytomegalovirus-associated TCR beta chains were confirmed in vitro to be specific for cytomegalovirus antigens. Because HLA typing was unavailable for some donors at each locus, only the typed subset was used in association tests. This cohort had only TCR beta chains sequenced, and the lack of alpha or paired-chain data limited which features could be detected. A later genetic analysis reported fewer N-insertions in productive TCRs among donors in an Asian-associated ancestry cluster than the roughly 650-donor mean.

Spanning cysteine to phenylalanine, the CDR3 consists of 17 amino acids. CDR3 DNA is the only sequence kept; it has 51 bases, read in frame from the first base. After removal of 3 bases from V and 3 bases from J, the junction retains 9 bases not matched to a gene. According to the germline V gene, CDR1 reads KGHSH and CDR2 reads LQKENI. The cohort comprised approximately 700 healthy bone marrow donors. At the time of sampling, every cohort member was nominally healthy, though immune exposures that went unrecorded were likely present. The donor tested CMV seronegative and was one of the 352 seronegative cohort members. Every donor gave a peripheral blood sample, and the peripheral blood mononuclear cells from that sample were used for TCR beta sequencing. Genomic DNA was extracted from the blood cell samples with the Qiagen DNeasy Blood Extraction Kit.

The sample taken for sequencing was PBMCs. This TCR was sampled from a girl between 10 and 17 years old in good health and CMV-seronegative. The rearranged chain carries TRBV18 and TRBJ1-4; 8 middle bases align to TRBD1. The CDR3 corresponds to CASSPSPLQGANEKLFF. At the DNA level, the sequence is TGTGCCAGCTCACCCAGCCCGCTACAGGGGGCTAATGAAAAACTGTTTTTT.